These 2 T cell receptor beta chains were all obtained from the same sample, sequenced in a study of T cells in Graves' hyperthyroidism and ophthalmopathy. Researchers amplified the TCR beta CDR3 regions from RNA transcripts. The study used the HTBI primer set for a first-round RT-PCR of the TCR CDR3. TCRdb reanalysed the multiplex PCR reads using MiXCR and keeps one entry per CDR3 protein. The sample lists hundreds of thousands of distinct CDR3 sequences, about 14% occurring once. Sequenced input: blood. These receptors all stem from a woman between 18 and 29 years old with Graves' hyperthyroidism.

This clonotype has a handful of counts. It may be a read error: a sequence one base away is much more abundant. The V gene is TRBV28, the J gene TRBJ2-4, with 11 bases identical to TRBD1. CDR3 length: 17 amino acids. The germline CDR1 and CDR2 sequences are MDHEN and SYDVKM. CDR3 bases: TGTGCCAGCAGTTCCTTGGACAGGGGGCTAGGGGTCGGCATTCGGTACTTC. This encodes CASSSLDRGLGVGIRYF.

This rearrangement joins TRBV20-1 to TRBJ2-1, with D perhaps TRBD2 (6 bases). Deletions cut 6 bases from V and 3 bases from J, with 18 bases between. The CDR3 loop spans 15 amino acids. Germline V gene sequence: CDR1 DFQATT, CDR2 SNEGSKA (reference sequence). Here the CDR3 reads CSAFPRRGDYNEQFF. In DNA, the CDR3 is TGCAGTGCCTTCCCGAGGCGCGGGGACTACAATGAGCAGTTCTTC.